The source of this T cell receptor (beta chain) is a study of cytomegalovirus exposure and HLA in healthy donors. The overall study: In a later analysis, the 110 or so validation repertoires were reported to have used the same platform as the approximately 690 first-cohort repertoires.

Overall study findings and caveats: It was 160 or so TCR beta chains that were listed as cytomegalovirus-associated. Accounts indicate the classifier identified cytomegalovirus status with strong specificity and sensitivity. Researchers reported that a few CMV-associated chains were confirmed in vitro as CMV antigen-specific.

This clone came up a few times. The antigen is not known. This table comes from immunoSEQ multiplex PCR, and its TCRdb copy is limited to in-frame clones, with some not included. In the table there are roughly 150,000 clones, more than 75% of which are singletons. What was sequenced was PBMCs. This TCR came from a man aged 18 to 29 in good health and CMV-seronegative.

CDR3 amino acids: CASSYSKGGDQPQHF. CDR3 in DNA: TGTGCCAGCAGTTACTCGAAAGGGGGAGATCAGCCCCAGCATTTT. This sequence joins TRBV6-5 and TRBJ1-5; D perhaps matches TRBD1 (6 bases). Germline V lookup: CDR1 MNHEY, CDR2 SVGAGI. The CDR3 loop spans 15 amino acids. Trimming cost V 0 bases and J 5 bases, with 11 bases left between them.